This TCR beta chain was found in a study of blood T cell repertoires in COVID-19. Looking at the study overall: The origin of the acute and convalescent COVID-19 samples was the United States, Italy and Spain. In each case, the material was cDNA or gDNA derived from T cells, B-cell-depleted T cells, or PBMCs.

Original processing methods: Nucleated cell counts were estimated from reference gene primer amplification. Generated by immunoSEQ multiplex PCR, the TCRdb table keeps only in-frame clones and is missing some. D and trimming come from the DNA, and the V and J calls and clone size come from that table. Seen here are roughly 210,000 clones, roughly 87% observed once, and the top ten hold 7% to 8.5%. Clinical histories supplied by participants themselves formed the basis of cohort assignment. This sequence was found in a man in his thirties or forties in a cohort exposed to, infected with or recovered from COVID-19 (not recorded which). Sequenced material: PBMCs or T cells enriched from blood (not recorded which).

The CDR3 sequence: CASRPGIYEQFF. The CDR3 DNA follows: TGTGCCAGCAGGCCAGGGATTTATGAGCAGTTCTTC. The rearrangement joins TRBV12-3 or TRBV12-4 to TRBJ2-1; weak D call: TRBD1 (5 bases). CDR3 length equals 12 residues. The V and J ends lost 6 bases and 8 bases respectively, with 11 bases between them.